This T cell receptor (beta chain) was profiled in a study of blood T cell repertoires in COVID-19. Study summary: Samples taken during acute and convalescent COVID-19 were collected in the United States, Italy and Spain.

Original processing notes: Amplification of reference gene primers provided the estimated nucleated cell counts. Method: immunoSEQ multiplex PCR; TCRdb's copy keeps in-frame clones and lacks some. V, J and clone size are those of that table, while D and trimming were read from the DNA. Of around 200,000 clones listed, nearly 90% were seen once; the top ten hold approximately 12%. The CDR3 runs 14 residues. V lost 7 bases, J lost 4 bases, and 16 bases lay in between. Germline-derived CDR1 and CDR2 are SNHLY and FYNNEI. This TCR came from a woman younger than 35 who had recovered from COVID-19. The sample taken for sequencing was peripheral blood. The chain uses TRBV2 and TRBJ2-5; possibly TRBD2 for D (5 bases). In nucleotides, the CDR3 is TGTGCCAGCACTTTACTAGGAGAGGGAGAGACCCAGTACTTC. Its translation: CASTLLGEGETQYF.